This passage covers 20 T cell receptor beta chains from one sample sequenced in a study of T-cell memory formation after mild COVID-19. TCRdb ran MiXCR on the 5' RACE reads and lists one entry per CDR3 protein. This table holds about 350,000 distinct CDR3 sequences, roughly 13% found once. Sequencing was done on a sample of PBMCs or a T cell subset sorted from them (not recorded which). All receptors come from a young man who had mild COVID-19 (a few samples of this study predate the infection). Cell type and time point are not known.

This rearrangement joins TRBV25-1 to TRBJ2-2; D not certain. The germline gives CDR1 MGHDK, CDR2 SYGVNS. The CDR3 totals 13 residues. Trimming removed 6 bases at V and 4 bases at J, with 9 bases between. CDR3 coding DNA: TGTGCCAGCAGATGGCAGAGCACCGGGGAGCTGTTTTTT. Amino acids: CASRWQSTGELFF.

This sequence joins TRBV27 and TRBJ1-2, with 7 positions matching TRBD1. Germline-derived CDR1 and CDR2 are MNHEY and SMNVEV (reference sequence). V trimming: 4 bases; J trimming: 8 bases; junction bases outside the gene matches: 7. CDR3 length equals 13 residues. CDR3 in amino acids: CASSSGQWGGYTF. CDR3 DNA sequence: TGTGCCAGCAGTTCGGGACAGTGGGGCGGCTACACCTTC.

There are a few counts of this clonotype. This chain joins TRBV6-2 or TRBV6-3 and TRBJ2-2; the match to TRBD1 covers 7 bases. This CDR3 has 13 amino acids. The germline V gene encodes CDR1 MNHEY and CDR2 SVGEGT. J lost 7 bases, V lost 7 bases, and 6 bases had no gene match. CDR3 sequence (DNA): TGTGCCAGCAATCTCAGGGGGAGCGGGGAGCTGTTTTTT. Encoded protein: CASNLRGSGELFF.

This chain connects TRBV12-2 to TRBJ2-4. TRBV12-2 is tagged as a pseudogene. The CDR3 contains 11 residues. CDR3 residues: CASRLASIQYF. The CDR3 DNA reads TGTGCAAGTCGCTTAGCGAGTATTCAGTACTTC.

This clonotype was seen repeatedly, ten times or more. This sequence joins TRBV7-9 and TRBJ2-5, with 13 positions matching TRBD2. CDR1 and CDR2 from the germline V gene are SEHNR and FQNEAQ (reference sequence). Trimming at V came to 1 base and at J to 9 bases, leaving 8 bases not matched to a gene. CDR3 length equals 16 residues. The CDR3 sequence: CASSLGLAGGQESQYF. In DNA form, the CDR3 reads TGTGCCAGCAGCTTAGGACTAGCGGGGGGCCAAGAATCCCAGTACTTC.

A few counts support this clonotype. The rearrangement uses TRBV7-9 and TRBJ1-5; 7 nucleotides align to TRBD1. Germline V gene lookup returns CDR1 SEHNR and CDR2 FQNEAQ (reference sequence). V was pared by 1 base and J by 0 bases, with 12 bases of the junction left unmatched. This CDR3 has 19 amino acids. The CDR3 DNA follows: TGTGCCAGCAGCTTAGGTTTAATGCGACAGGGCCTTAGCAATCAGCCCCAGCATTTT. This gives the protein CASSLGLMRQGLSNQPQHF.

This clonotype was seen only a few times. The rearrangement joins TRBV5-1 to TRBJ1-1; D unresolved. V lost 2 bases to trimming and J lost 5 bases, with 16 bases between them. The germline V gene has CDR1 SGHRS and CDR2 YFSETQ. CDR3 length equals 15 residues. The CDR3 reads CASSLEGRSGTEAFF. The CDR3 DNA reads TGCGCCAGCAGCTTAGAGGGCAGATCCGGAACTGAAGCTTTCTTT. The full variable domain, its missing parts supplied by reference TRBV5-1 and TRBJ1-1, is KAGVTQTPRYLIKTRGQQVTLSCSPISGHRSVSWYQQTPGQGLQFLFEYFSETQRNKGNFPGRFSGRQFSNSRSEMNVSTLELGDSALYLCASSLEGRSGTEAFFGQGTRLTVV.

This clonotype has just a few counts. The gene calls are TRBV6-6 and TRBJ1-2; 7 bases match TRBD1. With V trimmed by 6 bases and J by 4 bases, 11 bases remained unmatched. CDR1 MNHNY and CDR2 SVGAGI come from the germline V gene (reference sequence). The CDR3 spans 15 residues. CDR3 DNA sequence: TGTGCCAGCAGCCCATACAGGGGAAAAGGCTATGGCTACACCTTC. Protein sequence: CASSPYRGKGYGYTF.

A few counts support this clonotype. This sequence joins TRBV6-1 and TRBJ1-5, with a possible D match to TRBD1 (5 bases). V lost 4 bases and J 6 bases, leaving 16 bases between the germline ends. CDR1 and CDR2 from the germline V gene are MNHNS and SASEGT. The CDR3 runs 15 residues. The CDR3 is CASSVRAPTAQPQHF. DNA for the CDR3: TGTGCCAGCAGTGTCAGGGCCCCTACCGCTCAGCCCCAGCATTTT.

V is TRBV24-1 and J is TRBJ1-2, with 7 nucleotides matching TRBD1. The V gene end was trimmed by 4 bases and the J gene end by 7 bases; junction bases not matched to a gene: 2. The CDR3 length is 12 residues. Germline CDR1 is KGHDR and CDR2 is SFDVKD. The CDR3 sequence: CATSEGDSGYTF. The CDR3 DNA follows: TGTGCCACCAGTGAGGGGGACAGTGGCTACACCTTC.

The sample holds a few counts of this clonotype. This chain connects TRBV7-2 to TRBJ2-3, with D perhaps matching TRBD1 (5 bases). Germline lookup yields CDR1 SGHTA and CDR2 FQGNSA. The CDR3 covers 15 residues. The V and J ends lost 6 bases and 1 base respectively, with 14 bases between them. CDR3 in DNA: TGTGCCAGCAGTCCCGCCAGGGATCGCACAGATACGCAGTATTTT. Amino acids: CASSPARDRTDTQYF.

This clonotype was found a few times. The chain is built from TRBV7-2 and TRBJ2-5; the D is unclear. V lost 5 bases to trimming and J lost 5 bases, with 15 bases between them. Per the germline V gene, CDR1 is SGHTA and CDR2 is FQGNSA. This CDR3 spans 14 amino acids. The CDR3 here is CASSPRLVLETQYF. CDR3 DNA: TGTGCCAGCAGCCCGAGGCTTGTGTTGGAGACCCAGTACTTC.

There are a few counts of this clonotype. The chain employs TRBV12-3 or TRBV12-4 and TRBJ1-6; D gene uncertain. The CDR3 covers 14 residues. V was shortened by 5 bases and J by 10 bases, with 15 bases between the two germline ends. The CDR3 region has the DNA TGTGCCAGCAGTCCGCTCGGGAATGAGTCACCCCTCCACTTT. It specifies CASSPLGNESPLHF.

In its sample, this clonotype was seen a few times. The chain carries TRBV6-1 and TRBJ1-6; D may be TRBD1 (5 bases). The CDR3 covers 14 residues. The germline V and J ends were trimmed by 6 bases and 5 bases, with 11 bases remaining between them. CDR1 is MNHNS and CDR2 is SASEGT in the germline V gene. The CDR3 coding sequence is TGTGCCAGCAGCGTCGACAGAGATAATTCACCCCTCCACTTT. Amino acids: CASSVDRDNSPLHF.

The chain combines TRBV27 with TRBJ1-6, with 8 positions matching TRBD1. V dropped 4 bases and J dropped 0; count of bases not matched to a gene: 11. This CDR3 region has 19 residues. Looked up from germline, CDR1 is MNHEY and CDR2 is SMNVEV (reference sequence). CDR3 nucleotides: TGTGCCAGCAGTTCAGGGACAGGCCTATCGAGCTCCTATAATTCACCCCTCCACTTT. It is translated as CASSSGTGLSSSYNSPLHF.

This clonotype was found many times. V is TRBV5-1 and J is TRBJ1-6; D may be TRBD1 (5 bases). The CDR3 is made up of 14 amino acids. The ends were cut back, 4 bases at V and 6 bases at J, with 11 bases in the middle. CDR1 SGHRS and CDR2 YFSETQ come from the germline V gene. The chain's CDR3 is CASSLGRVNSPLHF. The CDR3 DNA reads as TGCGCCAGCAGCCTCGGCAGGGTTAATTCACCCCTCCACTTT.

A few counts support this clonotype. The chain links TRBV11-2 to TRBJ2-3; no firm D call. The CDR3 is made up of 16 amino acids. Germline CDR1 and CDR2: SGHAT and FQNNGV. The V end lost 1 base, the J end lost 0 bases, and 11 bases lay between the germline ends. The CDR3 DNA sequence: TGTGCCAGCAGCTTAGGCCCCCACATCAGCACAGATACGCAGTATTTT. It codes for CASSLGPHISTDTQYF.

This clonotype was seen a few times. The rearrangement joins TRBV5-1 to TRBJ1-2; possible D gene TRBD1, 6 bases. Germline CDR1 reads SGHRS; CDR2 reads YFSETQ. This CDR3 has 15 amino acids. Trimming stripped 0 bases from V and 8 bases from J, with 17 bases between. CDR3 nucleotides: TGCGCCAGCAGCTTGGAAGCGTCAGGGGCAGGAGGCTACACCTTC. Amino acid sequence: CASSLEASGAGGYTF. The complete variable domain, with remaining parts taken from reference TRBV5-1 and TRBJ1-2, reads KAGVTQTPRYLIKTRGQQVTLSCSPISGHRSVSWYQQTPGQGLQFLFEYFSETQRNKGNFPGRFSGRQFSNSRSEMNVSTLELGDSALYLCASSLEASGAGGYTFGSGTRLTVV.

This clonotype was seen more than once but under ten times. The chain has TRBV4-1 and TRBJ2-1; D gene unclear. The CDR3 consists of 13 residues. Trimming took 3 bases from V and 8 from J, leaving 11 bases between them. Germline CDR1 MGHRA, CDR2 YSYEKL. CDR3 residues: CASSQDRLYEQFF. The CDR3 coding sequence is TGCGCCAGCAGCCAGGATCGACTCTATGAGCAGTTCTTC.

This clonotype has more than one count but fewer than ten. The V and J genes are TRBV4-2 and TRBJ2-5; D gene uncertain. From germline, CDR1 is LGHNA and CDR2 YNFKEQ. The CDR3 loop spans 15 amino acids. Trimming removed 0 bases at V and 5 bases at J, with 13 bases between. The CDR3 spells CASSQDRKGPETQYF. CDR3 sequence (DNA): TGTGCCAGCAGCCAAGATCGGAAGGGCCCCGAGACCCAGTACTTC.